Listed below are T cell receptor beta chains from one sample, sequenced in a study of blood T cell repertoires in COVID-19. Only in-frame clones appear in the TCRdb table, and some are missing; sequencing was by immunoSEQ multiplex PCR. The sample lists about 110,000 clones; 88% were seen once. The specimen sequenced was peripheral blood. The receptors originated from a woman aged 45-59 years with acute or convalescent COVID-19. Both conserved end residues are part of each CDR3. D genes are given only for firm matches. Size values are once, few and many counts, or a class for expanded clones, and some rows have none.

J gene: TRBJ2-1; D gene: NA; V gene: TRBV7-9; clone size: NA; CDR3 protein: CACRGYNEQFF; CDR3 DNA: TGTGCCTGCCGGGGGTACAATGAGCAGTTCTTC
J gene: TRBJ2-1; D gene: NA; V gene: TRBV5-1; clone size: NA; CDR3 protein: CASNVDGISYNEQFF; CDR3 DNA: TGCGCCAGCAACGTGGACGGGATCTCCTACAATGAGCAGTTCTTC
J gene: TRBJ2-5; D gene: TRBD2; V gene: TRBV15; clone size: NA; CDR3 protein: CATSRDTAGVVETQYF; CDR3 DNA: TGTGCCACCAGCAGAGATACAGCGGGAGTGGTGGAGACCCAGTACTTC
J gene: TRBJ2-7; D gene: TRBD2; V gene: TRBV7-6; clone size: NA; CDR3 protein: CASSVRISGRTYEQYF; CDR3 DNA: TGTGCCAGCAGCGTTAGAATTAGCGGGAGAACTTACGAGCAGTACTTC
J gene: TRBJ1-6; D gene: NA; V gene: TRBV2; clone size: NA; CDR3 protein: CASSPLSLRGSSYNSPLHF; CDR3 DNA: TGTGCCAGCAGTCCCCTTTCTTTGAGGGGGAGCTCCTATAATTCACCCCTCCACTTT
J gene: TRBJ1-1; D gene: NA; V gene: TRBV19; clone size: NA; CDR3 protein: CASSYSGSMNTEAFF; CDR3 DNA: TGTGCCAGTAGTTACTCAGGGTCGATGAACACTGAAGCTTTCTTT
J gene: TRBJ1-5; D gene: NA; V gene: TRBV6-2/TRBV6-3; clone size: NA; CDR3 protein: CASSLTGFSNQPQHF; CDR3 DNA: TGTGCCAGCAGTCTCACAGGGTTTAGCAATCAGCCCCAGCATTTT
J gene: TRBJ2-1; D gene: NA; V gene: TRBV7-2; clone size: NA; CDR3 protein: CASSLEDRGRGDEQFF; CDR3 DNA: TGTGCCAGCAGCTTAGAGGATCGCGGGCGGGGCGATGAGCAGTTCTTC
J gene: TRBJ2-5; D gene: NA; V gene: TRBV5-6; clone size: NA; CDR3 protein: CASSLGTEETQYF; CDR3 DNA: TGTGCCAGCAGCCTGGGGACTGAAGAGACCCAGTACTTC
J gene: TRBJ2-5; D gene: NA; V gene: TRBV3-1/TRBV3-2; clone size: NA; CDR3 protein: CASSQARLGGTQYF; CDR3 DNA: TGTGCCAGCAGCCAGGCACGACTAGGTGGGACCCAGTACTTC
J gene: TRBJ2-3; D gene: TRBD2; V gene: TRBV18; clone size: NA; CDR3 protein: CASSPRTLQREGPADTQYF; CDR3 DNA: TGTGCCAGCTCACCACGCACCCTTCAGCGGGAGGGCCCCGCAGATACGCAGTATTTT
J gene: TRBJ2-2; D gene: NA; V gene: TRBV6-5; clone size: NA; CDR3 protein: CASSNYRANTGELFF; CDR3 DNA: TGTGCCAGCAGTAATTACAGGGCGAACACCGGGGAGCTGTTTTTT
J gene: TRBJ2-7; D gene: NA; V gene: TRBV18; clone size: NA; CDR3 protein: CASSPYNDEQYF; CDR3 DNA: TGTGCCAGCTCACCTTACAATGACGAGCAGTACTTC
J gene: TRBJ2-7; D gene: TRBD2; V gene: TRBV5-1; clone size: NA; CDR3 protein: CASSLAPSGRSYEQYF; CDR3 DNA: TGCGCCAGCAGCTTGGCCCCTAGCGGGAGGAGTTACGAGCAGTACTTC
J gene: TRBJ2-5; D gene: TRBD2; V gene: TRBV5-6; clone size: NA; CDR3 protein: CASSSIGGGLQETQYF; CDR3 DNA: TGTGCCAGCAGCTCTATTGGGGGGGGACTCCAAGAGACCCAGTACTTC
J gene: TRBJ1-2; D gene: NA; V gene: TRBV5-6; clone size: NA; CDR3 protein: CASSRDRIYGYTF; CDR3 DNA: TGTGCCAGCAGTCGCGACAGGATCTATGGCTACACCTTC
J gene: TRBJ2-7; D gene: NA; V gene: TRBV3-1/TRBV3-2; clone size: NA; CDR3 protein: CASSYRESGQYF; CDR3 DNA: TGTGCCAGCAGCTACAGGGAGAGTGGGCAGTACTTC
J gene: TRBJ2-1; D gene: NA; V gene: TRBV10-3; clone size: NA; CDR3 protein: CAIKGDPLGTPGRANEQFF; CDR3 DNA: TGTGCCATCAAGGGGGATCCCTTGGGGACCCCGGGCCGGGCCAATGAGCAGTTCTTC
J gene: TRBJ1-1; D gene: NA; V gene: TRBV6-1; clone size: NA; CDR3 protein: CASSEAHNGAEGVF; CDR3 DNA: TGTGCCAGCAGTGAAGCGCACAACGGCGCAGAGGGAGTCTTT
J gene: TRBJ2-6; D gene: TRBD2; V gene: TRBV19; clone size: NA; CDR3 protein: CASSRLAVGTGANVLTF; CDR3 DNA: TGTGCCAGTAGTAGACTAGCCGTAGGGACCGGGGCCAACGTCCTGACTTTC
J gene: TRBJ2-1; D gene: TRBD2; V gene: TRBV7-2; clone size: NA; CDR3 protein: CASSRRLAGFSYNEQFF; CDR3 DNA: TGTGCCAGCAGCAGACGACTAGCGGGCTTCTCCTACAATGAGCAGTTCTTC
J gene: TRBJ2-3; D gene: NA; V gene: TRBV19; clone size: NA; CDR3 protein: CATNGGTGSGTQYF; CDR3 DNA: TGTGCCACCAATGGGGGCACAGGGTCGGGTACGCAGTATTTT
J gene: TRBJ2-1; D gene: TRBD2; V gene: TRBV3-1/TRBV3-2; clone size: NA; CDR3 protein: CASSQGRTSGFYNEQFF; CDR3 DNA: TGTGCCAGCAGCCAGGGCCGGACTAGCGGGTTCTACAATGAGCAGTTCTTC
J gene: TRBJ2-1; D gene: NA; V gene: TRBV7-6; clone size: NA; CDR3 protein: CASSLGDFSHNEQFF; CDR3 DNA: TGTGCCAGCAGCTTAGGTGACTTCAGCCACAATGAGCAGTTCTTC
J gene: TRBJ1-4; D gene: NA; V gene: TRBV6-1; clone size: NA; CDR3 protein: CASSEAPLNYRLFF; CDR3 DNA: TGTGCCAGCAGTGAAGCCCCACTAAATTATCGACTGTTTTTT
J gene: TRBJ2-7; D gene: TRBD2; V gene: TRBV6-5; clone size: NA; CDR3 protein: CASSGSGVGYEQYF; CDR3 DNA: TGTGCCAGCTCTGGTAGCGGGGTAGGATACGAGCAGTACTTC
J gene: TRBJ2-5; D gene: NA; V gene: TRBV5-1; clone size: once; CDR3 protein: CASSLEGAETQYF; CDR3 DNA: TGCGCCAGCAGCTTGGAAGGGGCAGAGACCCAGTACTTC
J gene: TRBJ1-4; D gene: TRBD1; V gene: TRBV5-1; clone size: NA; CDR3 protein: CASSSKGQGRVNEKLFF; CDR3 DNA: TGCGCCAGCAGCTCAAAGGGACAGGGGCGAGTGAATGAAAAACTGTTTTTT
J gene: TRBJ2-1; D gene: TRBD2; V gene: TRBV9; clone size: NA; CDR3 protein: CASSPAAGVYNEQFF; CDR3 DNA: TGTGCCAGCAGCCCCGCAGCGGGAGTCTACAATGAGCAGTTCTTC
J gene: TRBJ2-3; D gene: TRBD2; V gene: TRBV11-2; clone size: NA; CDR3 protein: CASTRREGADTQYF; CDR3 DNA: TGTGCCAGCACCCGGCGGGAGGGAGCAGATACGCAGTATTTT
J gene: TRBJ1-1; D gene: NA; V gene: TRBV7-9; clone size: NA; CDR3 protein: CASSPGGENTEAFF; CDR3 DNA: TGTGCCAGCAGCCCCGGGGGGGAAAACACTGAAGCTTTCTTT
J gene: TRBJ2-2; D gene: NA; V gene: TRBV24-1; clone size: NA; CDR3 protein: CATSRGPNTGELFF; CDR3 DNA: TGTGCCACCAGCAGGGGCCCCAACACCGGGGAGCTGTTTTTT
J gene: TRBJ2-7; D gene: TRBD2; V gene: TRBV7-2; clone size: NA; CDR3 protein: CASSLNGGSLLYEQYF; CDR3 DNA: TGTGCCAGCAGCTTAAACGGCGGGAGCCTCCTCTACGAGCAGTACTTC
J gene: TRBJ1-6; D gene: NA; V gene: TRBV7-9; clone size: NA; CDR3 protein: CASSLQGGGSSYNSPLHF; CDR3 DNA: TGTGCCAGCAGCCTCCAAGGGGGGGGAAGCTCCTATAATTCACCCCTCCACTTT
J gene: TRBJ1-4; D gene: NA; V gene: TRBV7-2; clone size: NA; CDR3 protein: CASSLNRDEKLFF; CDR3 DNA: TGTGCCAGCAGCTTAAACAGAGATGAAAAACTGTTTTTT
J gene: TRBJ2-2; D gene: NA; V gene: TRBV7-2; clone size: few; CDR3 protein: CASSQKNTGELFF; CDR3 DNA: TGTGCCAGCAGCCAAAAGAACACCGGGGAGCTGTTTTTT
J gene: TRBJ1-3; D gene: NA; V gene: TRBV7-2; clone size: NA; CDR3 protein: CASRPTGSGNTIYF; CDR3 DNA: TGTGCCAGCCGCCCCACCGGTTCCGGAAACACCATATATTTT
J gene: TRBJ2-1; D gene: TRBD1; V gene: TRBV5-1; clone size: NA; CDR3 protein: CASSLEQGAHNEQFF; CDR3 DNA: TGCGCCAGCAGCTTGGAACAGGGGGCCCACAATGAGCAGTTCTTC
J gene: TRBJ2-7; D gene: NA; V gene: TRBV22-1; clone size: NA; CDR3 protein: CPGSALAPYEQYF; CDR3 DNA: TGTCCTGGGAGCGCACTAGCTCCCTACGAGCAGTACTTC
J gene: TRBJ2-3; D gene: TRBD2; V gene: TRBV29-1; clone size: once; CDR3 protein: CSILKGTTGADTQYF; CDR3 DNA: TGCAGCATCCTGAAAGGGACTACCGGGGCAGATACGCAGTATTTT
J gene: TRBJ2-4; D gene: TRBD2; V gene: TRBV6-2/TRBV6-3; clone size: NA; CDR3 protein: CASSYSGLAGGLSENIQYF; CDR3 DNA: TGTGCCAGCAGTTACTCGGGCCTAGCGGGAGGGCTTTCCGAAAACATTCAGTACTTC
J gene: TRBJ2-5; D gene: TRBD2; V gene: TRBV5-1; clone size: NA; CDR3 protein: CASSPGLAGLETQYF; CDR3 DNA: TGCGCCAGCAGCCCGGGACTAGCGGGATTGGAGACCCAGTACTTC
J gene: TRBJ2-2; D gene: NA; V gene: TRBV27; clone size: NA; CDR3 protein: CASGSGELFF; CDR3 DNA: TGTGCCAGCGGGAGCGGGGAGCTGTTTTTT
J gene: TRBJ2-4; D gene: TRBD1; V gene: TRBV6-1; clone size: few; CDR3 protein: CASSDVTGWNIQYF; CDR3 DNA: TGTGCCAGCAGTGACGTGACAGGGTGGAACATTCAGTACTTC
J gene: TRBJ1-5; D gene: NA; V gene: TRBV4-2; clone size: few; CDR3 protein: CASSQERGPRGRGDQPQHF; CDR3 DNA: TGTGCCAGCAGCCAAGAGCGGGGGCCTCGGGGGCGCGGAGATCAGCCCCAGCATTTT
J gene: TRBJ2-7; D gene: NA; V gene: TRBV21-1; clone size: NA; CDR3 protein: CASSKEASLLAHYEQYF; CDR3 DNA: TGTGCCAGCAGCAAAGAGGCCAGCCTACTAGCCCACTACGAGCAGTACTTC
J gene: TRBJ2-1; D gene: TRBD2; V gene: TRBV6-4; clone size: few; CDR3 protein: CASSEIAGNNEQFF; CDR3 DNA: TGTGCCAGCAGTGAAATAGCGGGAAACAATGAGCAGTTCTTC
J gene: TRBJ2-3; D gene: TRBD2; V gene: TRBV7-9; clone size: NA; CDR3 protein: CASSSTGLAGVTDTQYF; CDR3 DNA: TGTGCCAGCAGCTCCACAGGGCTAGCGGGGGTCACAGATACGCAGTATTTT
J gene: TRBJ1-1; D gene: NA; V gene: TRBV7-5; clone size: NA; CDR3 protein: CVRSFPPLGRVLFQAFF; CDR3 DNA: TGTGTCAGAAGCTTCCCCCCCCTCGGCAGGGTTTTGTTTCAAGCTTTCTTT
J gene: TRBJ1-1; D gene: TRBD1; V gene: TRBV2; clone size: NA; CDR3 protein: CASNIQGAGTEAFF; CDR3 DNA: TGTGCCAGCAACATACAGGGGGCGGGCACTGAAGCTTTCTTT
J gene: TRBJ2-5; D gene: NA; V gene: TRBV6-5; clone size: few; CDR3 protein: CASSYSSGPKRAQYF; CDR3 DNA: TGTGCCAGCAGTTACTCTTCCGGACCCAAGAGGGCCCAGTACTTC
J gene: TRBJ2-7; D gene: TRBD2; V gene: TRBV7-2; clone size: once; CDR3 protein: CASSLGLAASYEQYF; CDR3 DNA: TGTGCCAGCAGCTTGGGACTAGCGGCCTCCTACGAGCAGTACTTC
J gene: TRBJ1-5; D gene: TRBD1; V gene: TRBV28; clone size: NA; CDR3 protein: CASSSIGQGGDNQPQHF; CDR3 DNA: TGTGCCAGCAGTTCAATCGGACAGGGAGGAGACAATCAGCCCCAGCATTTT
J gene: TRBJ2-7; D gene: TRBD2; V gene: TRBV2; clone size: NA; CDR3 protein: CASSGTSGSYEQYF; CDR3 DNA: TGTGCCAGCAGTGGGACTAGCGGTTCCTACGAGCAGTACTTC
J gene: TRBJ2-2; D gene: NA; V gene: TRBV28; clone size: NA; CDR3 protein: CASSLVLHTGELFF; CDR3 DNA: TGTGCCAGCAGTTTAGTACTGCACACCGGGGAGCTGTTTTTT
J gene: TRBJ2-5; D gene: TRBD2; V gene: TRBV3-1/TRBV3-2; clone size: NA; CDR3 protein: CASSQGGGLAGDQETQYF; CDR3 DNA: TGTGCCAGCAGCCAAGGGGGGGGACTAGCGGGAGACCAAGAGACCCAGTACTTC
J gene: TRBJ1-4; D gene: NA; V gene: TRBV3-1/TRBV3-2; clone size: NA; CDR3 protein: CASSQEGQPEKLFF; CDR3 DNA: TGTGCCAGCAGCCAAGAGGGGCAGCCCGAAAAACTGTTTTTT
J gene: TRBJ2-1; D gene: TRBD2; V gene: TRBV7-7; clone size: NA; CDR3 protein: CASSLARGGEQFF; CDR3 DNA: TGTGCCAGCAGCTTAGCGCGGGGGGGTGAGCAGTTCTTC
J gene: TRBJ2-4; D gene: TRBD2; V gene: TRBV11-2; clone size: NA; CDR3 protein: CASSSSGRNIQYF; CDR3 DNA: TGTGCCAGCAGCTCTAGCGGGAGAAACATTCAGTACTTC
J gene: TRBJ2-7; D gene: TRBD1; V gene: TRBV7-2; clone size: NA; CDR3 protein: CASRYRGFSYEQYF; CDR3 DNA: TGTGCCAGCCGCTACAGGGGGTTCTCCTACGAGCAGTACTTC